This entry concerns a single T cell receptor beta chain. The target antigen is unknown. This sample is part of a study of T-cell memory formation after mild COVID-19. Points from the study as a whole: CM and EM subsets held most contracting CD4+ clones; EMRA held CD8+ ones. Cross-reactive memory seemingly joined, as some responding clones were found in pre-infection memory.

TCRdb called the 5' RACE reads again in MiXCR, with one record for every CDR3 protein. There are 550,000 to 650,000 distinct CDR3 sequences in the sample; 15% to 20% occur only once, and about 8.6% lies in the top ten. The CDR3 has 13 amino acids. CDR1 LGHDT and CDR2 YNNKEL come from the germline V gene (reference sequence). Trimming removed 5 bases at V and 2 bases at J, with 8 bases between. The receptor's source is an adult woman who had mild COVID-19 (a few samples of this study predate the infection). Cell type and time point are not known. The V gene is TRBV3-1, the J gene TRBJ2-3, with D unresolved. The sequencing sample was made of PBMCs or a T cell subset sorted from them (not recorded which). The CDR3 DNA sequence: TGTGCCAGCAGCGGACGCACCACAGATACGCAGTATTTT. Amino acid sequence: CASSGRTTDTQYF.